This record looks at one T cell receptor beta chain sequence and its context. This sample was included in a study of blood T cell repertoires in COVID-19. Germline CDR1 and CDR2: LGHNA and YNFKEQ. The CDR3 is 18 amino acids. V was clipped by 0 bases and J by 7 bases; unmatched bases: 11. The assay was immunoSEQ multiplex PCR, and TCRdb's table has in-frame clones only and misses some. The sample shows 160,000 or so clones, 70% to 80% of them seen only once. The chain has TRBV4-2 and TRBJ2-1, with 11 positions matching TRBD2. This clonotype was obtained from a woman in her sixties with COVID-19, enrolled during active disease. The sample comprised peripheral blood. Here the CDR3 reads CASSQEGTSGSTGNEQFF. CDR3 nucleotides: TGTGCCAGCAGCCAAGAGGGCACTAGCGGGAGTACGGGGAATGAGCAGTTCTTC.